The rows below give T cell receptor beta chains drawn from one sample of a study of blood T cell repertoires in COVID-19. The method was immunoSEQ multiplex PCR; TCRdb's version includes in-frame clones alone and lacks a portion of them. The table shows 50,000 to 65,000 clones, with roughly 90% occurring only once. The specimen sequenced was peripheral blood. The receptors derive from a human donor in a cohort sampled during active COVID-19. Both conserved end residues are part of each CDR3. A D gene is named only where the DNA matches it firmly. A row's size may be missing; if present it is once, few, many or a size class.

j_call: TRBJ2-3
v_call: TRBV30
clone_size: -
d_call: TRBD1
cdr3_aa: CALTQGAADTQYF
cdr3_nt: TGTGCCTTAACACAGGGGGCGGCAGATACGCAGTATTTT

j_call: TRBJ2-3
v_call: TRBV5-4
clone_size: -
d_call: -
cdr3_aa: CASSSPLGGSTDTQYF
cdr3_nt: TGTGCCAGCAGCTCGCCCCTCGGGGGAAGCACAGATACGCAGTATTTT

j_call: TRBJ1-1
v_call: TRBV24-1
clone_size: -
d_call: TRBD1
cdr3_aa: CATSGQMNTEAFF
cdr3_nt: TGTGCCACCTCGGGACAGATGAACACTGAAGCTTTCTTT

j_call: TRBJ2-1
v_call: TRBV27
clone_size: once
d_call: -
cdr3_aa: CASISYNEQFF
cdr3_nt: TGTGCCAGCATCAGCTACAATGAGCAGTTCTTC

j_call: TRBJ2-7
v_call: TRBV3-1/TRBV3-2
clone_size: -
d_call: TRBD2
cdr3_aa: CASSHRGGSAGGQYF
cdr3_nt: TGTGCCAGCAGCCATCGCGGGGGATCGGCCGGCGGGCAGTACTTC

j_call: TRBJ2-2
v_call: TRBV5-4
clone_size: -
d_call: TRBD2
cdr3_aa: CASSLGAGGHTGELFF
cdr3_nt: TGTGCCAGCAGCTTGGGGGCGGGAGGCCACACCGGGGAGCTGTTTTTT

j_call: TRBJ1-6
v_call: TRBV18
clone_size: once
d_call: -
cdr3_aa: CASSPARIYSPLHF
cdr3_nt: TGTGCCAGCTCACCTGCCAGGATTTATTCACCCCTCCACTTT

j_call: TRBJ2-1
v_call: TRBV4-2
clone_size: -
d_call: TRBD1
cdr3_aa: CASSRQPPGQGNEQFF
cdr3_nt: TGTGCCAGCAGCCGGCAACCACCGGGACAGGGAAATGAGCAGTTCTTC

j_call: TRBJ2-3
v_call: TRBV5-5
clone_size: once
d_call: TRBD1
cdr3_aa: CASSLGPFGTGTDTQYF
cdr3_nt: TGTGCCAGCAGCTTGGGGCCCTTCGGGACAGGGACAGATACGCAGTATTTT

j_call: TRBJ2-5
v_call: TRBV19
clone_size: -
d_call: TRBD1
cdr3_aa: CASSTLRDRGWETQYF
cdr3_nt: TGTGCCAGTAGTACCCTCCGGGACAGGGGATGGGAGACCCAGTACTTC

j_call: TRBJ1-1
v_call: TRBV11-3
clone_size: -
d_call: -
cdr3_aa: CASSKYGGTEAFF
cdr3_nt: TGTGCCAGCAGCAAATACGGAGGGACTGAAGCTTTCTTT

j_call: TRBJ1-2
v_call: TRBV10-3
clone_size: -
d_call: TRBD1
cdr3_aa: CAISAEGATSIYGYTF
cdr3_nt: TGTGCCATCAGTGCGGAGGGGGCGACTTCTATCTATGGCTACACCTTC

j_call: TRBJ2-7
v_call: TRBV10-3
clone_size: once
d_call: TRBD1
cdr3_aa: CAIKDRDSIYEQYF
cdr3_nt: TGTGCCATAAAGGACCGGGACAGCATCTACGAGCAGTACTTC

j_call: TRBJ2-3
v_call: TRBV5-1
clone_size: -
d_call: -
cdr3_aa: CASQKGGGDTQYF
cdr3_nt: TGCGCCAGTCAGAAAGGGGGTGGAGATACGCAGTATTTT

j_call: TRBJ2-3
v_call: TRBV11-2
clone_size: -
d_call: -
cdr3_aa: CASSLAAERGYTQYF
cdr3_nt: TGTGCCAGCAGCTTGGCGGCGGAGCGAGGGTATACGCAGTATTTT

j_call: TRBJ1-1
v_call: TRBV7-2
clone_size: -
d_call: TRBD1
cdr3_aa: CASSLEQGLGTEAFF
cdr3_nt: TGTGCCAGCAGCTTAGAACAGGGGCTCGGCACTGAAGCTTTCTTT

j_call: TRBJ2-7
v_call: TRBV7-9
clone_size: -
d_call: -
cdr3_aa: CASGSYSYEQYF
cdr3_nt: TGTGCCAGCGGCTCGTACTCCTACGAGCAGTACTTC

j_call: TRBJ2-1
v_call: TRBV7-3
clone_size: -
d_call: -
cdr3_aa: CASSHKDSYNEQFF
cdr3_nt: TGTGCCAGCAGCCATAAGGACAGCTACAATGAGCAGTTCTTC

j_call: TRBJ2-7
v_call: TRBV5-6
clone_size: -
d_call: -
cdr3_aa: CASSLGRASYEQYF
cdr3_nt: TGTGCCAGCAGCTTGGGCCGAGCTTCCTACGAGCAGTACTTC

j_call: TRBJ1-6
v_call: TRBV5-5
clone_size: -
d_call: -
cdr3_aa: CASSPAGGSSYNSPLHF
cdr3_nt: TGTGCCAGCAGCCCCGCGGGCGGTAGCTCCTATAATTCACCCCTCCACTTT

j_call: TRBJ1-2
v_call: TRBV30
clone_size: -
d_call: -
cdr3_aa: CAWRDKLRGYTF
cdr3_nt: TGTGCCTGGAGGGACAAGTTGCGGGGCTACACCTTC

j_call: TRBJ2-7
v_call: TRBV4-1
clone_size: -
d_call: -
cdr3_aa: CASSHRAGVYEQYF
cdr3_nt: TGCGCCAGCAGCCACCGGGCAGGGGTCTACGAGCAGTACTTC

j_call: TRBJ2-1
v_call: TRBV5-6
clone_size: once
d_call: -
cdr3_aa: CASSLGHTDEQFF
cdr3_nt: TGTGCCAGCAGCTTGGGACACACTGATGAGCAGTTCTTC

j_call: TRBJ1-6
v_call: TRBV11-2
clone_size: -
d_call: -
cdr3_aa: CASSRPSLPLHF
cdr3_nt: TGTGCCAGCAGCCGCCCGAGTTTACCCCTCCACTTT

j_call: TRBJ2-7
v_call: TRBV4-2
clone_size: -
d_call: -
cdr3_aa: CASCPTGEADEQYF
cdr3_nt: TGTGCCAGCTGCCCCACAGGGGAGGCGGACGAGCAGTACTTC

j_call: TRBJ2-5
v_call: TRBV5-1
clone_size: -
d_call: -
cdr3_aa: CASSEEQGPRTQYF
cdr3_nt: TGCGCCAGCAGCGAGGAGCAGGGCCCCAGGACCCAGTACTTC

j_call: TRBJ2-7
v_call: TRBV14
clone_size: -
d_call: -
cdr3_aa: CASSPTAVEQYF
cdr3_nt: TGTGCCAGCAGTCCCACCGCGGTCGAGCAGTACTTC

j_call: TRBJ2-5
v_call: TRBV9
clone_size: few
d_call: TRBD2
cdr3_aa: CASSPRTSGGLQETQYF
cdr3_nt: TGTGCCAGCAGCCCTCGGACTAGCGGGGGGCTCCAAGAGACCCAGTACTTC

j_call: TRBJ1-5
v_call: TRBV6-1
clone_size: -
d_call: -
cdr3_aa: CASSEAPRASNQPQHF
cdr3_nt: TGTGCCAGCAGTGAAGCTCCCAGGGCAAGCAATCAGCCCCAGCATTTT

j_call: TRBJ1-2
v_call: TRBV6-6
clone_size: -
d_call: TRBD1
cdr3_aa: CASSHRGQQANYGYTF
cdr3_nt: TGTGCCAGCAGTCACCGGGGACAGCAAGCTAACTATGGCTACACCTTC

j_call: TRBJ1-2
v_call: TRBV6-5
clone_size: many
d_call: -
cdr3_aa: CASSYSTAKAVGYTF
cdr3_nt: TGTGCCAGCAGTTACTCGACGGCGAAGGCGGTTGGCTACACCTTC

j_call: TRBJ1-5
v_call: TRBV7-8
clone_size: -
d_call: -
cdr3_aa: CASSLVELSNQPQHF
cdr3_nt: TGTGCCAGCAGCTTAGTTGAGTTGTCCAATCAGCCCCAGCATTTT

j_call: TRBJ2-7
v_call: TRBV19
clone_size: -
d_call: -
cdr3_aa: CASSIAPETSYEQYF
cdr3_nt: TGTGCCAGTAGTATAGCTCCGGAGACCTCCTACGAGCAGTACTTC

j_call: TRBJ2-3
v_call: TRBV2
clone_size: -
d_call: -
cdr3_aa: CASSEVSSGTDTQYF
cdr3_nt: TGTGCCAGCAGTGAAGTGTCTAGCGGCACAGATACGCAGTATTTT

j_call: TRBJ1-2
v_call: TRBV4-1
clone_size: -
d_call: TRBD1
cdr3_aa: CASSDITGGYGYTF
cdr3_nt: TGCGCCAGCAGCGATATAACAGGGGGGTACGGCTACACCTTC

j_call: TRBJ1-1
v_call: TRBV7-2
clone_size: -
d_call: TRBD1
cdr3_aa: CASSQLGGNTEAFF
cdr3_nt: TGTGCCAGCAGCCAGCTAGGGGGCAACACTGAAGCTTTCTTT

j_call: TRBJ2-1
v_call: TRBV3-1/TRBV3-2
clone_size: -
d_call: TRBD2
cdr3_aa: CASSHKSGGGAFEQFF
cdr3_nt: TGTGCCAGCAGCCATAAGAGCGGCGGGGGGGCCTTTGAGCAGTTCTTC

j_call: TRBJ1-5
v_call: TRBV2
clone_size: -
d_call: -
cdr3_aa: CASKGEVNQPQHF
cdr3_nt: TGTGCCAGCAAAGGGGAGGTCAATCAGCCCCAGCATTTT

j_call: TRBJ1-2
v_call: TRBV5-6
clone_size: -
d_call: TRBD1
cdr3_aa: CASSRDRGSNYGYTF
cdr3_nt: TGTGCCAGCAGCCGGGACAGAGGATCAAACTATGGCTACACCTTC

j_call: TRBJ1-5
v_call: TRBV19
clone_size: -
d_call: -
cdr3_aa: CASTPWEDQPQHF
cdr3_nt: TGTGCCAGTACCCCGTGGGAGGATCAGCCCCAGCATTTT

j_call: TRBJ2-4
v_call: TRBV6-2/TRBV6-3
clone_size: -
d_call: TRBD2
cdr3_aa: CASSYSREGKNIQYF
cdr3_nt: TGTGCCAGCAGTTACTCGCGGGAGGGCAAAAACATTCAGTACTTC

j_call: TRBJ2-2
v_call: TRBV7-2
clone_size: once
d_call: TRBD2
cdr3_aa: CASSLPGLVTGELFF
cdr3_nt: TGTGCCAGCAGCTTACCGGGACTAGTAACCGGGGAGCTGTTTTTT

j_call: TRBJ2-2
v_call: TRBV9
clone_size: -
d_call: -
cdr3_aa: CASSVGAGANTGELFF
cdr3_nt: TGTGCCAGCAGCGTAGGGGCAGGGGCGAACACCGGGGAGCTGTTTTTT

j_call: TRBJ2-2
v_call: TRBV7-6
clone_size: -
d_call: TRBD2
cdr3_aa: CASSLGGLAGNTGELFF
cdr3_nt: TGTGCCAGCAGCTTAGGCGGACTAGCGGGGAACACCGGGGAGCTGTTTTTT

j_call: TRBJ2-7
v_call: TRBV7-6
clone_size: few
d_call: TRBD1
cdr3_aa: CASSHAGQGLEQYF
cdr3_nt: TGTGCCAGCAGCCATGCGGGACAGGGGTTGGAGCAGTACTTC

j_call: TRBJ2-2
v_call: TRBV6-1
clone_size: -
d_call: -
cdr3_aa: CASSERTTGELFF
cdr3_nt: TGTGCCAGCAGTGAAAGGACAACCGGGGAGCTGTTTTTT

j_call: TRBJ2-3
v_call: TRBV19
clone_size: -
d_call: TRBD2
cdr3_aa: CASNPAGGHDTQYF
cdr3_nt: TGTGCCAGTAATCCAGCGGGGGGTCATGATACGCAGTATTTT

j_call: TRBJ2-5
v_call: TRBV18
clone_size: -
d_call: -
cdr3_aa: CASSPPGGVETQYF
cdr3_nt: TGTGCCAGCTCGCCCCCTGGCGGCGTCGAGACCCAGTACTTC

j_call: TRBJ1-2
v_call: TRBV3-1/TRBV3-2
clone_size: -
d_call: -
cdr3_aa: CASSHNGGESHF
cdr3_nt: TGTGCCAGCAGCCACAATGGGGGCGAGTCCCATTTC

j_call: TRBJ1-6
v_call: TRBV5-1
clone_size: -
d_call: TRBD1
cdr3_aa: CASTITGTGTFSPLHF
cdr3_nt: TGCGCCAGCACAATCACCGGGACAGGGACTTTTTCACCCCTCCACTTT